This T cell receptor beta chain is from a study of PD-1 blockade in classical Hodgkin lymphoma (TCRdb year 2020). Concerning the study at large: Nivolumab dosing was 3 mg/kg intravenously every 2 weeks, continuing until either disease progression or unacceptable toxicity. To define a peripheral blood immune signature of response to PD-1 blockade in classical Hodgkin lymphoma, the study combined TCR beta sequencing with CyTOF.

This clone came up a few times. Which antigen it targets is not known. No base qualities exist here, and no much larger clone lies one base off it. The Qiagen DNeasy kit was used to extract genomic DNA both from unsorted PBMCs and from the negatively selected CD4+ and CD8+ fractions. TCR beta CDR3 regions were amplified by immunoSEQ multiplex PCR using primers annealing to V and J segments. A synthetic immune receptor repertoire was used to minimize amplification bias, and remaining bias was computationally removed after sequencing. The source study handled its data this way. Repertoire diversity was quantified as the Shannon entropy index using custom Python scripts. The unsorted, CD4+ and CD8+ repertoires were each analyzed separately, with the exception of combined analyses, where CD4+ and CD8+ sequences were merged in silico. A clone counted as expanded when the clone's frequency after treatment rose at least 2-fold relative to C1D1, and clones undetected at baseline were given a pseudocount of 0.5. Singleton clones were defined as clones with 0 or 1 copy at C1D1, and non-singleton clones were defined as clones with 2 or more copies. By matching protein sequences in sorted samples from the same patient, clones expanded in unsorted samples were annotated as CD4+, CD8+ or unknown. Diversity changes from C1D1 to C4D1 were tested in paired samples using Wilcoxon tests. Held by TCRdb, this immuneACCESS table contains in-frame sequences only and omits some clones. Under half of the omission traces to an unresolved V gene where checked; the cause of the rest is unknown. The V and J calls and clone size come from that table; D and trimming were worked out from the DNA. The sample contains roughly 60,000 clones, around 94% of them found a single time. Approximately 8% of the sample is held by the ten biggest clonotypes.

Between the V and J ends, shortened by 2 bases and 7 bases respectively, the junction contains 17 bases. Looking up the germline V gene (reference sequence) yields CDR1 MNHEY and CDR2 SMNVEV. Reading from cysteine to phenylalanine, the CDR3 counts 16 amino acids. CDR3 DNA is the only sequence kept; it has 48 bases, read in frame from the first base. What the work shows at the level of the full study, not this receptor alone: The study was restricted to a single clinical trial cohort, and the causes of repertoire differences, possibly disease activity or prior therapy, were left undefined. Lower diversity was seen in patients whose nivolumab began less than 1 year after ASCT, and these patients were left out of later analyses so that immune reconstitution would not confound the results. CD4+ but not CD8+ TCR diversity rose significantly by C4D1 (p=0.0027 vs p=0.16), most apparent in complete responders (p=0.02). Baseline TCR diversity was reported to be lower in newly diagnosed patients than in healthy donors, and even lower in relapsed/refractory patients. Among trial patients, those achieving complete response had baseline diversity similar to that of newly diagnosed patients, while diversity was significantly lower in partial responders and progressors.

Read against the paper, the sample's time point label means: cycle 4 day 1 (C4D1), after about 6 weeks of nivolumab. Every trial patient had relapsed after autologous stem cell transplantation, and cohorts A, B and C differed in prior brentuximab vedotin exposure. The trial cohort comprised more than 55 patients with relapsed/refractory classical Hodgkin lymphoma whose best overall responses were complete response, partial response or progressive disease. Trial patients were treated with single-agent nivolumab in the multi-cohort phase II CheckMate 205 trial. Best overall response was determined by an independent review committee according to the 2007 International Working Group response criteria. Trial PBMCs were obtained immediately prior to nivolumab initiation (C1D1) and on therapy at cycle 2 day 1 and cycle 4 day 1. Peripheral blood was collected in 8 mL Vacutainer Cell Preparation Tubes, from which PBMCs were isolated by centrifugation and then cryopreserved.

Recombination joined TRBV27 with TRBJ1-4, with a tentative D gene TRBD1 over 5 matching bases. This sequence originates from a human donor with classical Hodgkin lymphoma. This specimen was peripheral blood mononuclear cells (PBMCs), taken before the fourth cycle of nivolumab. DNA sequence: TGTGCCAGCAGTTTAAGCTTTCCCCAGGGTAGTGAAAAACTGTTTTTT. This sequence encodes CASSLSFPQGSEKLFF.